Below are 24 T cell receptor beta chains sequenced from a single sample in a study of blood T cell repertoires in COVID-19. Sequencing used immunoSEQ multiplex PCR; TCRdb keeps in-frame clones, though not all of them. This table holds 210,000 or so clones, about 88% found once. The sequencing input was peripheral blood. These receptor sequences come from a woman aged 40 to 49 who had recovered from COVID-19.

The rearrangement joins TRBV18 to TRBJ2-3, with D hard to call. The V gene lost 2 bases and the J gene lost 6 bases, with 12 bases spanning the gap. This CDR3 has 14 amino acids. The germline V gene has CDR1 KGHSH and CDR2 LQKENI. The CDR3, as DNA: TGTGCCAGCTCACCAGGGCACAAACGGGATACGCAGTATTTT. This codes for CASSPGHKRDTQYF.

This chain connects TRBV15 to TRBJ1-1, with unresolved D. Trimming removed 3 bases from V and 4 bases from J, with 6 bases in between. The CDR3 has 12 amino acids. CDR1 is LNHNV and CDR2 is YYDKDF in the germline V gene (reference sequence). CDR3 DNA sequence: TGTGCCACCAGCAGGATAGTCACTGAAGCTTTCTTT. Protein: CATSRIVTEAFF.

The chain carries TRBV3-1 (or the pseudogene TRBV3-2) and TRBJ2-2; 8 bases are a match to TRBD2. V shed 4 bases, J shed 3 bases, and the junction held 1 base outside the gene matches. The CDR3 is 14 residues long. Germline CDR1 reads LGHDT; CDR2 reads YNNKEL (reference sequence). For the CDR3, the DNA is TGTGCCAGCAGCCTAGCGGGACACACCGGGGAGCTGTTTTTT. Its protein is CASSLAGHTGELFF.

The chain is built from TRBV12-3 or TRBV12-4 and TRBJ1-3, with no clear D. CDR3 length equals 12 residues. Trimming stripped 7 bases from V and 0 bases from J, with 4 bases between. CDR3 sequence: CASTFSGNTIYF. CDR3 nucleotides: TGTGCCAGCACCTTCTCTGGAAACACCATATATTTT.

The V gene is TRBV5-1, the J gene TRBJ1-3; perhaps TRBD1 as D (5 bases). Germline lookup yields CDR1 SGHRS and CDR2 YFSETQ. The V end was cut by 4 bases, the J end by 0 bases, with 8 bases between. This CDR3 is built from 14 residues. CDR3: CASSQTGSGNTIYF. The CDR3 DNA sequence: TGCGCCAGCAGCCAAACAGGCTCTGGAAACACCATATATTTT.

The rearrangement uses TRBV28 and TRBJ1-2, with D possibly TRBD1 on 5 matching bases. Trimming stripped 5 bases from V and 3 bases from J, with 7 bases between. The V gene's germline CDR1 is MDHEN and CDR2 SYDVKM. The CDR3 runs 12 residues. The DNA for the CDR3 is TGTGCCAGCAGTGCGGGGGACTATGGCTACACCTTC. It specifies CASSAGDYGYTF.

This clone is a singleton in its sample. CDR3 sequence reads: CASSGGGYSPLHF. CDR3 in DNA: TGTGCCAGCAGTGGAGGGGGCTATTCACCCCTCCACTTT. The rearrangement uses TRBV28 and TRBJ1-6; 7 nucleotides align to TRBD1. This CDR3 has 13 residues. Germline V CDR1 and CDR2: MDHEN, SYDVKM. V trimming: 5 bases; J trimming: 8 bases; junction bases outside the gene matches: 3.

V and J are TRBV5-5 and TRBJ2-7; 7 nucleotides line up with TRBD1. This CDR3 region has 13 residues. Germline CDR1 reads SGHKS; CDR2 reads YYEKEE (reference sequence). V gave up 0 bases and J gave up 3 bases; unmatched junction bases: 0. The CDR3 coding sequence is TGTGCCAGCAGCTTGGGGACAGGCTACGAGCAGTACTTC. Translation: CASSLGTGYEQYF.

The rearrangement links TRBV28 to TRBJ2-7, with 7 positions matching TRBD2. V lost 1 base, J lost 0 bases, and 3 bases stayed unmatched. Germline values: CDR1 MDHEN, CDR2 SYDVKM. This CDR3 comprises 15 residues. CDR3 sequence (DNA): TGTGCCAGCAGTTTATTGGCTAGCGGCTCCTACGAGCAGTACTTC. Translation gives CASSLLASGSYEQYF.

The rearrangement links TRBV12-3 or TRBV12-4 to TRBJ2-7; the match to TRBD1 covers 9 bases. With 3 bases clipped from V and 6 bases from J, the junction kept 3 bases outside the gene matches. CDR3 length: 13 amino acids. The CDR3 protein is CASSFDRGFEQYF. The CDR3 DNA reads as TGTGCCAGCAGTTTTGACAGGGGGTTCGAGCAGTACTTC.

The DNA for the CDR3 is TGTGCCAGCAGCCGCGGACTAGCGGGTCCCTCCTTGGGAAATACGCAGTATTTT. It codes for CASSRGLAGPSLGNTQYF. This chain uses TRBV3-1 (or the pseudogene TRBV3-2) with TRBJ2-3, with 11 bases lining up with TRBD2. CDR1 and CDR2 from the germline V gene are LGHDT and YNNKEL (reference sequence). Losses at the gene ends were 4 bases for V and 7 bases for J; bases not matched to a gene: 16. The CDR3 has 18 amino acids.

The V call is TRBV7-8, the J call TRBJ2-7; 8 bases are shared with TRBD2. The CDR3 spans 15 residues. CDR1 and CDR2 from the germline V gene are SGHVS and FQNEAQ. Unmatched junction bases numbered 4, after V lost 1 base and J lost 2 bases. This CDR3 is CASSLELAVPYEQYF. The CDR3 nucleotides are TGTGCCAGCAGCTTAGAACTAGCGGTCCCCTACGAGCAGTACTTC. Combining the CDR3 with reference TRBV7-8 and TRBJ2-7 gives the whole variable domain GAGVSQSPRYKVAKRGQDVALRCDPISGHVSLFWYQQALGQGPEFLTYFQNEAQLDKSGLPSDRFFAERPEGSVSTLKIQRTQQEDSAVYLCASSLELAVPYEQYFGPGTRLTVT.

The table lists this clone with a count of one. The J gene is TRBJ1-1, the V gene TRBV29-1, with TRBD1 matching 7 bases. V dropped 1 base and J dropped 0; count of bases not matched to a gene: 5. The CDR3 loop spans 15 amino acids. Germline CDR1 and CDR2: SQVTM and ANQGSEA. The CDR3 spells CSVEVSGQLNTEAFF. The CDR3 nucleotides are TGCAGCGTTGAAGTTTCGGGACAGCTGAACACTGAAGCTTTCTTT.

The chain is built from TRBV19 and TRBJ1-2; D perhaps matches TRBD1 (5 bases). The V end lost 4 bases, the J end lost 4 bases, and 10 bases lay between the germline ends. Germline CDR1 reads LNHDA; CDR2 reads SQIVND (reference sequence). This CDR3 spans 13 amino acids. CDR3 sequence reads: CASSRQGTYGYTF. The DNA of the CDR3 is TGTGCCAGTAGTAGGCAGGGCACCTATGGCTACACCTTC.

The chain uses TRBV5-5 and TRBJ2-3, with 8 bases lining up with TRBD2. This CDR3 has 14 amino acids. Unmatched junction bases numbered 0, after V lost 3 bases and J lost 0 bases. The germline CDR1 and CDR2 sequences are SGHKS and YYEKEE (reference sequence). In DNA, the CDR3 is TGTGCCAGCAGCTCTAGCGGGAGCACAGATACGCAGTATTTT. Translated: CASSSSGSTDTQYF. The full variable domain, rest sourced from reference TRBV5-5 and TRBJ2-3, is DAGVTQSPTHLIKTRGQQVTLRCSPISGHKSVSWYQQVLGQGPQFIFQYYEKEERGRGNFPDRFSARQFPNYSSELNVNALLLGDSALYLCASSSSGSTDTQYFGPGTRLTVL.

The CDR3 sequence is CASSRTSGKREQFF. CDR3 in DNA: TGCGCCAGCAGCCGGACTAGCGGGAAACGAGAGCAGTTCTTC. The chain recombines TRBV10-1 with TRBJ2-1; 12 bases map to TRBD2. With V trimmed by 6 bases and J by 10 bases, 7 bases remained unmatched. The CDR3 extends over 14 amino acids. The germline V gene encodes CDR1 WNHNN and CDR2 SYGVQD (reference sequence).

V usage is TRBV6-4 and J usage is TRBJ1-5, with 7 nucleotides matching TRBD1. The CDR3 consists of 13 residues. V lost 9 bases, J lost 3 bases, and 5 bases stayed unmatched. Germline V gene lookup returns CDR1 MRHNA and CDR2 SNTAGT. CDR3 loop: CASAQGINQPQHF. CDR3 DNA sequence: TGTGCCAGTGCACAGGGGATCAATCAGCCCCAGCATTTT.

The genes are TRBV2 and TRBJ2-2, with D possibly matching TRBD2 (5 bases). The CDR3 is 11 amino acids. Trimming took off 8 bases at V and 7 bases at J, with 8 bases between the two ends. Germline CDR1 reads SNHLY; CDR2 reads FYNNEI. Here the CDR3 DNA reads TGTGCCAGCCAACGGGGCGGGGAGCTGTTTTTT. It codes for CASQRGGELFF.

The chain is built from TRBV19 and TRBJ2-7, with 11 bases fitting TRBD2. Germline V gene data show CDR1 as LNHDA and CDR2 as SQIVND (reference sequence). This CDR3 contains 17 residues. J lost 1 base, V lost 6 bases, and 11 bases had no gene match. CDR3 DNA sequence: TGTGCCAGTAGCGGGACTAGCGGTGCGTCATCATCCTACGAGCAGTACTTC. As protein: CASSGTSGASSSYEQYF. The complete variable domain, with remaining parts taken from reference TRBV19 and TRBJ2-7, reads DGGITQSPKYLFRKEGQNVTLSCEQNLNHDAMYWYRQDPGQGLRLIYYSQIVNDFQKGDIAEGYSVSREKKESFPLTVTSAQKNPTAFYLCASSGTSGASSSYEQYFGPGTRLTVT.

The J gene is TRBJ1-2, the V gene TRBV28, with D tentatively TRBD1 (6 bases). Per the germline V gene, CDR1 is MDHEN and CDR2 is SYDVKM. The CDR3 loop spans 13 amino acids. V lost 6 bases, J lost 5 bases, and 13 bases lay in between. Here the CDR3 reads CASSRGQNYGYTF. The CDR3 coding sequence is TGTGCCAGCAGCCGTGGACAGAATTATGGCTACACCTTC.

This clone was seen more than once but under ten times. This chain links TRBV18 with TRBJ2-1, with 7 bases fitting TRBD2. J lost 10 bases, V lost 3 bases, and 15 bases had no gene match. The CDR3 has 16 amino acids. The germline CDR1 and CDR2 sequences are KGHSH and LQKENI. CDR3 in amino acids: CASSPAGGTFGGEQFF. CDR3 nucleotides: TGTGCCAGCTCACCCGCCGGGGGGACCTTTGGGGGGGAGCAGTTCTTC.

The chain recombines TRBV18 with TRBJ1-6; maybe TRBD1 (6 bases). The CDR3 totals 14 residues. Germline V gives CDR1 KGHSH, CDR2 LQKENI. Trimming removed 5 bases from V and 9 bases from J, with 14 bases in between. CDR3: CASSYTGSGSPLHF. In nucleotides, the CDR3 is TGTGCCAGCTCATACACAGGGAGCGGTTCACCCCTCCACTTT.

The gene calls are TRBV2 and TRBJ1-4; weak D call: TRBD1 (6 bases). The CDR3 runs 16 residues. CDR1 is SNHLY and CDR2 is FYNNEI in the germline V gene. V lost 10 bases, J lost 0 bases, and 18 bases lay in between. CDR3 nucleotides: TGTGCCATCCGGGCAGGGGCAGTTTCAACTAATGAAAAACTGTTTTTT. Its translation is CAIRAGAVSTNEKLFF.

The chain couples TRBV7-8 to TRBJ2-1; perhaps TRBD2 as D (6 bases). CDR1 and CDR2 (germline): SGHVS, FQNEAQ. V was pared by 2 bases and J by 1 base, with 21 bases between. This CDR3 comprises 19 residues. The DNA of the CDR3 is TGTGCCAGCAGCTTACCCGGAAGGAGGGGCGGGCGGTCCTACAATGAGCAGTTCTTC. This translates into CASSLPGRRGGRSYNEQFF.